Shown below are 23 T cell receptor beta chains from a single sample sequenced in a study of shared clonotypes between healthy human individuals. Assay: immunoSEQ multiplex PCR; the TCRdb copy retains only in-frame clones and omits some. Of roughly 2.1 million clones detected, just over 90% appear once; the ten largest clones hold roughly 1.8%. Naive CD8 cells comprised CD45RO-negative, CCR7-positively selected cells, excluding terminally differentiated effector memory CD45RA+ cells. The sequenced material came from naive CD8+ T cells from PBMCs. The source is a young man in good health. Some clones in this sample may be carry-over from other donors' samples.

For this clone: Other DNA sequences of this sample code for an identical CDR3. J is TRBJ2-7 and V is TRBV5-1, with unresolved D. The CDR3 contains 11 residues. V lost 0 bases to trimming and J lost 6 bases, with 4 bases between them. Germline CDR1 SGHRS, CDR2 YFSETQ. The CDR3 nucleotides are TGCGCCAGCAGCTTGGGCACCGAGCAGTACTTC. Its protein product is CASSLGTEQYF.

The chain recombines TRBV10-2 with TRBJ2-2; D is uncertain. CDR1 WSHSY and CDR2 SAAADI come from the germline V gene. Trimming took off 4 bases at V and 6 bases at J, with 6 bases between the two ends. There are 12 residues in the CDR3. The CDR3 coding sequence is TGCGCCAGCAGTGGGGCTCCCGGGGAGCTGTTTTTT. Amino acid sequence: CASSGAPGELFF.

The rearrangement joins TRBV7-9 to TRBJ2-1, with 11 positions matching TRBD2. Germline loops: CDR1 SEHNR, CDR2 FQNEAQ (reference sequence). The V gene end was trimmed by 5 bases and the J gene end by 2 bases; junction bases not matched to a gene: 8. The CDR3 sequence is 17 residues long. The CDR3 DNA follows: TGTGCCAGCAGCGCGCCGGTAGCGGGAGGGCCCTACAATGAGCAGTTCTTC. Its translation is CASSAPVAGGPYNEQFF. Full variable domain (outside the CDR3, taken from reference TRBV7-9 and TRBJ2-1): DTGVSQNPRHKITKRGQNVTFRCDPISEHNRLYWYRQTLGQGPEFLTYFQNEAQLEKSRLLSDRFSAERPKGSFSTLEIQRTEQGDSAMYLCASSAPVAGGPYNEQFFGPGTRLTVL.

V usage is TRBV10-3 and J usage is TRBJ2-1; TRBD2 matches 10 bases. The V segment lost 0 bases and the J segment 7 bases; nucleotides outside the gene matches: 9. The CDR3 spans 17 residues. Germline CDR1 ENHRY, CDR2 SYGVKD. CDR3 sequence reads: CAISESWGTSVANEQFF. DNA for the CDR3: TGTGCCATCAGTGAGTCGTGGGGGACTAGCGTTGCTAATGAGCAGTTCTTC.

V gene TRBV5-8 combines with J gene TRBJ2-4; D is possibly TRBD2 (7 bases). Germline CDR1 reads SGHTS; CDR2 reads YDEGEE. Trimming took 0 bases from V and 2 from J, leaving 12 bases between them. The CDR3 has 16 residues. The CDR3 is CASSLAGGPSKNIQYF. The CDR3 bases are TGTGCCAGCAGCTTGGCCGGGGGGCCCTCCAAAAACATTCAGTACTTC.

The gene calls are TRBV6-6 and TRBJ2-1, with D perhaps TRBD1 (5 bases). This CDR3 has 16 residues. The V and J ends lost 5 bases and 5 bases respectively, with 19 bases between them. Germline V gene lookup returns CDR1 MNHNY and CDR2 SVGAGI (reference sequence). The CDR3 protein is CASSQPWVRVDNEQFF. The DNA of the CDR3 is TGTGCCAGCAGTCAGCCCTGGGTCAGGGTAGACAATGAGCAGTTCTTC.

V and J are TRBV4-1 and TRBJ1-2; tentative D call: TRBD1 (5 bases). Germline values: CDR1 MGHRA, CDR2 YSYEKL. The CDR3 is 17 residues long. V was shortened by 0 bases and J by 4 bases, with 18 bases between the two germline ends. The CDR3 coding sequence is TGCGCCAGCAGCCAAGATTCGATACAGGTTACCCCCTATGGCTACACCTTC. This encodes CASSQDSIQVTPYGYTF.

The chain uses TRBV7-9 and TRBJ1-4; D ambiguous. This CDR3 is 12 amino acids long. Trimming removed 4 bases from V and 6 bases from J, with 6 bases in between. In germline, CDR1 is SEHNR, CDR2 FQNEAQ (reference sequence). This CDR3 reads CASSYLDEKLFF. As DNA, the CDR3 is TGTGCCAGCAGCTACCTGGATGAAAAACTGTTTTTT.

The chain carries TRBV28 and TRBJ1-2; the D is unclear. Trimming cost V 3 bases and J 4 bases, with 9 bases left between them. This CDR3 spans 13 amino acids. Per the germline V gene, CDR1 is MDHEN and CDR2 is SYDVKM. For the CDR3, the DNA is TGTGCCAGCAGTTTCCTCAACGGCTATGGCTACACCTTC. Translation gives CASSFLNGYGYTF.

This chain links TRBV27 with TRBJ1-5, with a tentative D call TRBD1 (5 bases). Germline V CDR1 and CDR2: MNHEY, SMNVEV (reference sequence). V was clipped by 5 bases and J by 6 bases, with 11 bases between them. CDR3 length: 13 residues. CDR3 coding DNA: TGTGCCAGCAGTAGTGAGGGACCTCAGCCCCAGCATTTT. This codes for CASSSEGPQPQHF.

The chain recombines TRBV7-9 with TRBJ2-7; 8 bases fit TRBD2. The V and J ends lost 1 base and 3 bases, in that order; junction bases with no gene match: 5. In germline, CDR1 is SEHNR, CDR2 FQNEAQ (reference sequence). CDR3 size: 15 residues. For the CDR3, the DNA is TGTGCCAGCAGCTTAGTTCCGGGACTAGACTACGAGCAGTACTTC. Translating gives CASSLVPGLDYEQYF. The full variable domain, with the rest looked up from reference TRBV7-9 and TRBJ2-7, is DTGVSQNPRHKITKRGQNVTFRCDPISEHNRLYWYRQTLGQGPEFLTYFQNEAQLEKSRLLSDRFSAERPKGSFSTLEIQRTEQGDSAMYLCASSLVPGLDYEQYFGPGTRLTVT.

J is TRBJ2-7 and V is TRBV5-6; 8 bases map to TRBD2. CDR1 SGHDT and CDR2 YYEEEE come from the germline V gene. This CDR3 region has 17 residues. V trimming: 2 bases; J trimming: 5 bases; junction bases outside the gene matches: 15. The CDR3 reads CASSFGGREVVYDEQYF. CDR3 sequence (DNA): TGTGCCAGCAGCTTTGGAGGGCGGGAGGTGGTCTACGACGAGCAGTACTTC.

The chain couples TRBV19 to TRBJ1-4, with TRBD1 matching over 7 bases. The germline V gene encodes CDR1 LNHDA and CDR2 SQIVND (reference sequence). With V trimmed by 3 bases and J by 3 bases, 16 bases remained unmatched. The CDR3 extends over 19 amino acids. The CDR3 protein is CASSIGRGQPPPPNEKLFF. DNA for the CDR3: TGTGCCAGTAGTATTGGGAGGGGGCAGCCGCCTCCACCTAATGAAAAACTGTTTTTT.

The chain joins TRBV5-1 to TRBJ2-7; 11 nucleotides agree with TRBD1. V was pared by 1 base and J by 5 bases, with 5 bases of the junction left unmatched. CDR1 is SGHRS and CDR2 is YFSETQ in the germline V gene. CDR3 length equals 15 residues. CDR3 coding DNA: TGCGCCAGCAGCTTGATGGGGACAGGGGGAAACGAGCAGTACTTC. Amino acid sequence: CASSLMGTGGNEQYF.

Points on this clone: The same CDR3 also results from other DNA sequences found in this sample. The J gene is TRBJ2-7, the V gene TRBV7-9; TRBD2 matches at 10 bases. Germline CDR1 reads SEHNR; CDR2 reads FQNEAQ (reference sequence). After removal of 3 bases from V and 2 bases from J, the junction contained 4 bases not matched to a gene. CDR3 length: 15 residues. CDR3 in amino acids: CASSFRTSGTYEQYF. CDR3 nucleotide sequence: TGTGCCAGCAGCTTTAGGACTAGCGGAACCTACGAGCAGTACTTC. Supplemented by reference TRBV7-9 and TRBJ2-7, the full variable domain reads DTGVSQNPRHKITKRGQNVTFRCDPISEHNRLYWYRQTLGQGPEFLTYFQNEAQLEKSRLLSDRFSAERPKGSFSTLEIQRTEQGDSAMYLCASSFRTSGTYEQYFGPGTRLTVT.

This clone was picked up one time. This chain links TRBV28 with TRBJ2-7; D is perhaps TRBD1 or TRBD2 (5 bases each). V shed 11 bases and J shed 6 bases, with 17 bases lying between them. CDR3 length: 12 amino acids. From germline, CDR1 is MDHEN and CDR2 SYDVKM. The CDR3 loop is CALGSWGSEQYF. The DNA of the CDR3 is TGTGCCCTGGGGAGTTGGGGGTCCGAGCAGTACTTC.

Comments on this clone: The sample holds other DNA sequences that translate to the same CDR3. V gene TRBV18 combines with J gene TRBJ2-7; 10 nucleotides agree with TRBD1. The CDR3 covers 15 residues. Losses at the gene ends were 3 bases for V and 2 bases for J; bases not matched to a gene: 4. Germline-derived CDR1 and CDR2 are KGHSH and LQKENI. The CDR3 nucleotides read TGTGCCAGCTCACCCCCCGGACAGGGGGCCTACGAGCAGTACTTC. Its protein is CASSPPGQGAYEQYF.

The chain has TRBV27 and TRBJ2-2, with 8 positions matching TRBD1. CDR1 and CDR2 from the germline V gene are MNHEY and SMNVEV (reference sequence). The CDR3 consists of 17 residues. The V segment lost 5 bases and the J segment 5 bases; nucleotides outside the gene matches: 13. The CDR3: CASSPLRDRGLTGELFF. The CDR3, as DNA: TGTGCCAGCAGTCCCCTTCGTGACAGGGGTCTAACCGGGGAGCTGTTTTTT.

The V call is TRBV9, the J call TRBJ2-7, with 7 bases lining up with TRBD2. CDR1 and CDR2 from the germline V gene are SGDLS and YYNGEE. The J segment lost 5 bases and the V segment lost 1 base, leaving 6 bases of the junction unmatched. This CDR3 is built from 14 residues. The CDR3 DNA is TGTGCCAGCAGCGTATGGGAGGGAGCCCACGAGCAGTACTTC. It yields the protein CASSVWEGAHEQYF.

V usage is TRBV10-3 and J usage is TRBJ2-5; possibly TRBD1 for D (5 bases). Germline values: CDR1 ENHRY, CDR2 SYGVKD. Trimming took 0 bases from V and 0 from J, leaving 8 bases between them. CDR3 length: 15 amino acids. The CDR3 here is CAISESKGYQETQYF. The CDR3 bases are TGTGCCATCAGTGAGTCGAAGGGGTACCAAGAGACCCAGTACTTC.

This clone came up once. The gene calls are TRBV15 and TRBJ2-5, with a weak D call TRBD2 (5 bases). With 5 bases removed from V and 4 bases from J, the gap between germline ends came to 17 bases. This CDR3 has 15 amino acids. The germline V gene has CDR1 LNHNV and CDR2 YYDKDF (reference sequence). DNA of the CDR3: TGTGCCACCAGCGATAGAGCCCCAGAGGGAGAGACCCAGTACTTC. Its protein product is CATSDRAPEGETQYF.

V usage is TRBV9 and J usage is TRBJ2-7; D possibly corresponds to TRBD2 (6 bases). There are 16 residues in the CDR3. Germline V gene data show CDR1 as SGDLS and CDR2 as YYNGEE. Trimming stripped 4 bases from V and 4 bases from J, with 21 bases between. The CDR3 coding sequence is TGTGCCAGCAGCCCCTACCCGGGGCTAGCGACGTACGAGCAGTACTTC. It specifies CASSPYPGLATYEQYF.

The chain is built from TRBV6-5 and TRBJ1-1, with D perhaps TRBD1 (5 bases). The CDR3 totals 14 residues. Germline V lookup: CDR1 MNHEY, CDR2 SVGAGI. The V end was cut by 0 bases, the J end by 4 bases, with 9 bases between. The CDR3 loop reads CASSYSARATEAFF. CDR3 nucleotides: TGTGCCAGCAGTTACTCGGCCAGGGCCACTGAAGCTTTCTTT.